These 21 T cell receptor beta chains share one sample of origin, sequenced in a study of post-analysis software for immune sequencing data. Overall study findings and caveats: The study found TRBV5-6, TRBV5-1 and TRBV20-1 among five or six TRBV segments more frequent in patients than controls.

For these receptors, no antigen is known. The library was made from cDNA and included unique molecular identifiers. TCRdb independently ran MiXCR on the PCR reads; one entry per CDR3 protein. There are around 710,000 distinct CDR3 sequences in the sample; approximately 44% occur only once, and around 4.7% lies in the top ten. The material sequenced was blood. These receptors came from a girl aged 5-17 years with multiple sclerosis.

The V call is TRBV6-5, the J call TRBJ2-5; no reliable D call. CDR3 length: 16 amino acids. Between the trimmed V and J ends, which lost 0 bases and 2 bases, there was a span of 13 bases. Germline V gene lookup returns CDR1 MNHEY and CDR2 SVGAGI. CDR3 nucleotide sequence: TGTGCCAGCAGTTACTCGGGGTCCCGGGCTCAAGAGACCCAGTACTTC. It translates to CASSYSGSRAQETQYF.

The chain recombines TRBV20-1 with TRBJ2-3; TRBD1 matches 8 bases. V lost 3 bases to trimming and J lost 2 bases; unmatched junction nucleotides: 4. This CDR3 region has 14 residues. Per the germline V gene, CDR1 is DFQATT and CDR2 is SNEGSKA (reference sequence). CDR3 residues: CSARQGAYTDTQYF. CDR3 DNA: TGCAGTGCTAGGCAGGGGGCCTACACAGATACGCAGTATTTT.

V is TRBV20-1 and J is TRBJ2-5; D is undetermined. Trimming shortened V by 3 bases and J by 2 bases, and 7 bases separated the two germline ends. CDR1 is DFQATT, CDR2 SNEGSKA, per germline (reference sequence). The CDR3 has 12 residues. Written as DNA, the CDR3 is TGCAGTGCTAGGTCCGTTCAAGAGACCCAGTACTTC. Encoded protein: CSARSVQETQYF.

This clonotype appeared a few times. Here the CDR3 reads CASSLVVADSYEQYF. In DNA form, the CDR3 reads TGTGCCAGCAGTTTAGTGGTAGCGGATTCCTACGAGCAGTACTTC. The J gene is TRBJ2-7, the V gene TRBV12-3 or TRBV12-4; D possibly corresponds to TRBD2 (6 bases). The length of the CDR3 is 15 residues. The V end was cut by 1 base, the J end by 1 base, with 11 bases between.

The rearrangement uses TRBV27 and TRBJ2-7; TRBD2 aligns across 8 bases. The length of the CDR3 is 17 residues. CDR1 is MNHEY and CDR2 is SMNVEV in the germline V gene (reference sequence). After removal of 3 bases from V and 0 bases from J, the junction contained 10 bases not matched to a gene. The CDR3 DNA reads as TGTGCCAGCAGTTTGGCCTACGATCTAGCGGGCTCCTACGAGCAGTACTTC. Its translation: CASSLAYDLAGSYEQYF.

V and J are TRBV25-1 and TRBJ1-2; D gene ambiguous. Trimming left V 6 bases short and J 2 bases short, with 13 bases between. Germline assignment: CDR1 MGHDK and CDR2 SYGVNS. The CDR3 is 14 residues long. For the CDR3, the DNA is TGTGCCAGCAGACCGGACGGAGGAAACTATGGCTACACCTTC. Amino acid sequence: CASRPDGGNYGYTF.

The V call is TRBV4-3, the J call TRBJ2-5; D might be TRBD2 (6 bases). The CDR3 consists of 20 residues. Germline V gene lookup returns CDR1 LGHNA and CDR2 YSLEER. The V gene lost 0 bases and the J gene lost 1 base, with 24 bases spanning the gap. CDR3 in DNA: TGCGCCAGCAGCCAAGAGCGGATGGACATCCCTGGGGGGATCCAAGAGACCCAGTACTTC. This translates into CASSQERMDIPGGIQETQYF.

The chain uses TRBV29-1 and TRBJ2-1, with D possibly being TRBD1 or TRBD2 (7 bases each). V was trimmed by 4 bases and J by 5 bases, leaving 15 bases between them. The CDR3 covers 14 residues. Germline-derived CDR1 and CDR2 are SQVTM and ANQGSEA. CDR3: CSVVSSGTDNEQFF. CDR3 sequence (DNA): TGCAGCGTTGTATCCAGCGGGACAGACAATGAGCAGTTCTTC.

V is TRBV2 and J is TRBJ1-2; no firm D call. This CDR3 is built from 12 residues. V was shortened by 8 bases and J by 0 bases, with 7 bases between the two germline ends. The germline gives CDR1 SNHLY, CDR2 FYNNEI. CDR3 in amino acids: CASLAPNYGYTF. The CDR3 region has the DNA TGTGCCAGCCTCGCACCTAACTATGGCTACACCTTC.

The rearrangement joins TRBV6-1 to TRBJ2-7; D call uncertain. Germline assignment: CDR1 MNHNS and CDR2 SASEGT. Trimming shortened V by 5 bases and J by 3 bases, and 17 bases separated the two germline ends. This CDR3 is built from 15 residues. The DNA of the CDR3 is TGTGCCAGCAGTAGTCTACCCGGAGTCCGCTACGAGCAGTACTTC. Translating it yields CASSSLPGVRYEQYF.

The chain carries TRBV7-8 and TRBJ2-7; 7 nucleotides agree with TRBD1. This CDR3 region has 13 residues. Germline-derived CDR1 and CDR2 are SGHVS and FQNEAQ. Trimming took 5 bases from V and 3 from J; bases not matched to a gene: 4. CDR3 DNA: TGTGCCAGCAGCAGGGGACAGTACTACGAGCAGTACTTC. Its translation is CASSRGQYYEQYF. Full variable domain (remainder filled in from reference TRBV7-8 and TRBJ2-7): GAGVSQSPRYKVAKRGQDVALRCDPISGHVSLFWYQQALGQGPEFLTYFQNEAQLDKSGLPSDRFFAERPEGSVSTLKIQRTQQEDSAVYLCASSRGQYYEQYFGPGTRLTVT.

The V and J genes are TRBV20-1 and TRBJ1-2, with D tentatively TRBD1 (6 bases). Trimming took 0 bases from V and 8 from J, leaving 16 bases between them. The CDR3 covers 14 residues. Germline V gives CDR1 DFQATT, CDR2 SNEGSKA (reference sequence). The CDR3 DNA sequence: TGCAGTGCTAGAGAGGGGGCCACCCCGAGCGGCTACACCTTC. Encoded protein: CSAREGATPSGYTF.

There are many counts of this clonotype. This clone may be a read error of a much larger clone one base away. The rearrangement joins TRBV5-1 to TRBJ2-6; TRBD1 or TRBD2 may be the D gene (6 bases each). The CDR3 runs to 16 residues. Germline V gene lookup returns CDR1 SGHRS and CDR2 YFSETQ. The CDR3 spells CASSWIQGTGANVRTF. CDR3 DNA: TGCGCCAGCAGCTGGATCCAGGGGACTGGGGCCAACGTCCGGACTTTC.

This clonotype was seen only a few times. The rearrangement links TRBV5-5 to TRBJ2-1, with 13 bases that match TRBD2. J lost 9 bases, V lost 3 bases, and 9 bases had no gene match. The germline CDR1 and CDR2 sequences are SGHKS and YYEKEE (reference sequence). CDR3 size: 16 residues. The CDR3 sequence is CASSSGLAGAVSEQFF. The DNA of the CDR3 is TGTGCCAGCAGCTCCGGACTAGCGGGAGCGGTCAGTGAGCAGTTCTTC.

The rearrangement uses TRBV7-9 and TRBJ1-2; D remains ambiguous. Germline V gives CDR1 SEHNR, CDR2 FQNEAQ (reference sequence). Trimming took 0 bases from V and 0 from J, leaving 8 bases between them. The CDR3 consists of 15 residues. The CDR3 sequence is CASSLASPANYGYTF. The DNA of the CDR3 is TGTGCCAGCAGCTTAGCGTCCCCGGCTAACTATGGCTACACCTTC.

This clonotype was seen a single time. This chain uses TRBV3-1 with TRBJ1-1; TRBD1 agrees at 9 bases. After removal of 4 bases from V and 1 base from J, the junction contained 7 bases not matched to a gene. The CDR3 runs to 16 residues. CDR1 and CDR2 from the germline V gene are LGHDT and YNNKEL (reference sequence). The CDR3 loop is CASSPAGTGTNTEAFF. As DNA, the CDR3 is TGTGCCAGCAGCCCCGCCGGGACAGGGACGAACACTGAAGCTTTCTTT.

This chain joins TRBV6-6 and TRBJ2-7; D is unclear. The V end lost 4 bases, the J end lost 7 bases, and 11 bases lay between the germline ends. The CDR3 runs to 12 residues. CDR1 is MNHNY, CDR2 SVGAGI, per germline (reference sequence). CDR3 sequence (DNA): TGTGCCAGCAGTTTTCTGCTCGGGGAGCAGTACTTC. Its protein is CASSFLLGEQYF.

The rearrangement uses TRBV6-5 and TRBJ2-5, with a tentative D call TRBD1 (8 bases). The J call could be wrong; TRBJ2-7 is a better fit for the DNA end. The CDR3 spans 18 residues. Germline CDR1 MNHEY, CDR2 SVGAGI. CDR3 region: CASSSPSELQRDRYEQYF. As DNA, the CDR3 is TGTGCCAGCAGTTCACCCAGTGAACTCCAGCGGGACAGGTACGAGCAGTACTTC.

This clonotype was picked up a small number of times. The rearrangement joins TRBV20-1 to TRBJ2-5, with TRBD2 identical over 7 bases. In germline, CDR1 is DFQATT, CDR2 SNEGSKA (reference sequence). The length of the CDR3 is 12 residues. The junction had 3 bases not matched to a gene; V was cut back by 5 bases and J by 3 bases. This CDR3 reads CSASLAEETQYF. In nucleotides, the CDR3 is TGCAGTGCTTCTCTAGCGGAAGAGACCCAGTACTTC.

The J gene is TRBJ2-7, the V gene TRBV20-1; D is unclear. The CDR3 runs 11 residues. Trimming shortened V by 3 bases and J by 4 bases, and 7 bases separated the two germline ends. Germline CDR1 DFQATT, CDR2 SNEGSKA (reference sequence). The CDR3 region is CSARIDYEQYF. The CDR3 DNA reads as TGCAGTGCTAGGATAGATTACGAGCAGTACTTC.

The chain is built from TRBV24-1 and TRBJ2-1, with 12 bases identical to TRBD2. The junction had 15 bases not matched to a gene; V was cut back by 7 bases and J by 3 bases. This CDR3 contains 19 residues. The germline V gene has CDR1 KGHDR and CDR2 SFDVKD. This chain's CDR3 is CATSGTRTSGTTYYNEQFF. DNA of the CDR3: TGTGCCACCAGCGGGACCAGGACTAGCGGGACGACCTACTACAATGAGCAGTTCTTC.